The next 8 T cell receptor beta chains were all read from a single sample in a study of blood T cells in healthy people across ages. The second PCR ran roughly 6 to 11 cycles with a sample-barcoded 5' primer and J-beta primers. TCRdb recomputed calls from the 5' RACE reads with MiXCR, one row per CDR3 protein. This sample yields 800,000 or so distinct CDR3 sequences, of which 62% are seen a single time; roughly a quarter belongs to the top ten. Sequencing was carried out using blood. The source is a man aged 30 to 39 in good health.

The chain combines TRBV5-5 with TRBJ2-5, with D possibly being TRBD1 (5 bases). The J call may be in error: the DNA end matches TRBJ2-7 better. Germline assignment: CDR1 SGHKS and CDR2 YYEKEE (reference sequence). There are 14 residues in the CDR3. The CDR3 DNA reads TGTGCCAGCAGCTTGACCCAGGGTTTTCTCGAGCAGTACTTC. Translating it yields CASSLTQGFLEQYF.

This clonotype was observed a few times. V usage is TRBV7-2 and J usage is TRBJ2-5; unclear D gene. This CDR3 is built from 14 residues. Germline-derived CDR1 and CDR2 are SGHTA and FQGNSA. The V gene lost 5 bases and the J gene lost 0 bases, with 10 bases spanning the gap. The CDR3 DNA reads as TGTGCCAGCAGCCCCACCCGCGACCAAGAGACCCAGTACTTC. The encoded protein is CASSPTRDQETQYF.

The chain combines TRBV5-1 with TRBJ2-1; tentatively, D is TRBD1 (6 bases). Germline CDR1 reads SGHRS; CDR2 reads YFSETQ. CDR3 length equals 13 residues. Trimming removed 2 bases at V and 9 bases at J, with 12 bases between. The CDR3 here is CASSFTGSREQFF. DNA for the CDR3: TGCGCCAGCAGCTTTACAGGGAGTCGTGAGCAGTTCTTC.

The chain carries TRBV2 and TRBJ2-1, with D perhaps TRBD2 (6 bases). The CDR3 is 14 residues long. The V gene's germline CDR1 is SNHLY and CDR2 FYNNEI. V was shortened by 4 bases and J by 5 bases, with 12 bases between the two germline ends. The CDR3 bases are TGTGCCAGCAGTGGGAGGGGTGGAAACAATGAGCAGTTCTTC. Protein product: CASSGRGGNNEQFF.

A word on this clonotype: A read error may account for a junction end that differs from germline. The rearrangement links TRBV10-3 to TRBJ2-5, with TRBD2 matching 10 bases. The V gene's germline CDR1 is ENHRY and CDR2 SYGVKD. CDR3 length: 19 residues. As DNA, the CDR3 is TGTACCATCAGTGAGTCGACTCTGGTTAGCGGGGGGAACCAAGAGACCCAGTACTTC. It encodes CTISESTLVSGGNQETQYF.

The chain carries TRBV6-5 and TRBJ2-4; 11 nucleotides agree with TRBD1. The end of the DNA is better explained by TRBJ2-7, so the J call may be wrong. The CDR3 covers 14 residues. CDR1 and CDR2 (germline): MNHEY, SVGAGI. For the CDR3, the DNA is TGTGCCAGCAGACAGGGACAGGGGGTCTACGAGCAGTACTTC. Encoded protein: CASRQGQGVYEQYF.

The CDR3 DNA follows: TGTGCCAGCAGCTTTCCCAGGGGCACTGGGGCCAACGTCCTGACTTTC. It codes for CASSFPRGTGANVLTF. The chain links TRBV6-2 or TRBV6-3 to TRBJ2-6; D is perhaps TRBD1 (6 bases). The CDR3 runs 16 residues. The V and J ends lost 6 bases and 2 bases respectively, with 14 bases between them. Germline CDR1 reads MNHEY; CDR2 reads SVGEGT.

The CDR3 DNA reads as TGTGCCAGCAAAAGCGGACAAGAGACCCAGTACTTC. This gives the protein CASKSGQETQYF. The chain combines TRBV7-9 with TRBJ2-5; tentative D call: TRBD2 (5 bases). Trimming took 7 bases from V and 2 from J, leaving 8 bases between them. CDR3 length: 12 residues. Germline CDR1 is SEHNR and CDR2 is FQNEAQ (reference sequence).